The rows below give T cell receptor beta chains drawn from one sample of a study of T cells in Graves' hyperthyroidism and ophthalmopathy. Via MiXCR, TCRdb re-called the multiplex PCR reads, giving one row per CDR3 protein. The sample lists some 320,000 distinct CDR3 sequences; roughly an eighth were seen once. Sequencing input: blood. These receptors all come from a woman between 40 and 50 years old with Graves' ophthalmopathy. CDR3s include the opening cysteine and the closing phenylalanine or tryptophan. D genes are given only for firm matches. Some rows have no size entry. The others give once, few or many, or a class for an expanded clone.

V gene	D gene	clone size	J gene	CDR3 DNA	CDR3 protein
TRBV19	-	few	TRBJ1-2	TGTGCCAGTAGTATCCTCGACAGGTTCTATGGCTACACCTTC	CASSILDRFYGYTF
TRBV29-1	-	many	TRBJ2-1	TGCAGCGTTGGGTCTCAACGGAGGTACAATGAGCAGTTCTTC	CSVGSQRRYNEQFF
TRBV2	-	many	TRBJ1-2	TGTGCCAGCAGCTCGCGACAGGCCCCGGTGGCTGGTGGCTACACCTTC	CASSSRQAPVAGGYTF
TRBV19	TRBD1	few	TRBJ2-5	TGTGCCAGTACCTCACAGGGGAGAAGTGAGACCCAGTACTTC	CASTSQGRSETQYF
TRBV6-1	-	many	TRBJ1-3	TGTGCCAGCATGATTTCCTCTGGAAACACCATATATTTT	CASMISSGNTIYF
TRBV20-1	-	few	TRBJ2-7	TGCAGTGCTCCCAGGGGAGACGAGCAGTACTTC	CSAPRGDEQYF
TRBV19	-	many	TRBJ2-3	TGTGCCAGTAGCCCAATCGCAGGGGTATCGCCAGATACGCAGTATTTT	CASSPIAGVSPDTQYF
TRBV7-8	-	few	TRBJ1-5	TGTGCCAGCAGCTTAACCCTAGACAGAGCCGGCAATCAGCCCCAGCATTTT	CASSLTLDRAGNQPQHF
TRBV27	-	once	TRBJ2-7	TGTGCCAGCAGTTCCTCAATATACTCCTACGAGCAGTACTTC	CASSSSIYSYEQYF
TRBV28	TRBD1	few	TRBJ2-5	TGTGCCAGCAGTTTACCAGGGGGCGCGTGGAAGACCCAGTACTTC	CASSLPGGAWKTQYF
TRBV7-8	TRBD1	many	TRBJ1-2	TGTGCCAGCAGCTCGGGACAGACAATTAACTATGGCTACACCTTC	CASSSGQTINYGYTF
TRBV28	-	many	TRBJ2-2	TGTGCCAGCAGTTTTACGGGACAATCGAACACCGGGGAGCTGTTTTTT	CASSFTGQSNTGELFF
TRBV11-2	-	many	TRBJ1-2	TGTGCCAGCTCCTTCGGCGGGGGCAGGGAGTATGGGGGCTACACCTTC	CASSFGGGREYGGYTF
TRBV19	-	-	TRBJ1-2	TGTGCCAGTAGTAGGGGACCTCAAGCTAACTATGGCTACACCTTC	CASSRGPQANYGYTF